The clone carrying this T cell receptor beta chain was detected only a few times. Its cognate antigen is unknown. The entry originates in a study of HIV-infected patients and healthy controls. All unsorted peripheral T cells were captured because whole blood was used without fractionation. V lost 0 bases, J lost 5 bases, and 6 bases stayed unmatched. The CDR3 contains 16 residues. Germline V gives CDR1 SGHDN, CDR2 FVKESK. Study-level results: Mean usage of eight alpha and eight beta V genes differed significantly in HIV-infected patients versus controls. Significantly higher mean Gini indices appeared in HIV-infected repertoires, possibly reflecting oligoclonality. During therapy, HIV-associated CDR3s fell significantly in frequency, while CMV-associated CDR3s did not change significantly. CDR3 sharing between individuals was lower in HIV-infected patients than in healthy controls.

cDNA was made from 500 ng RNA using alpha and beta constant primers. Using multiplexing indices, alpha and beta chain libraries were generated apart by chain-specific third strand synthesis. MiXCR, applied by TCRdb to the 5' RACE reads, yields one record per CDR3 protein. Among 20,000 to 30,000 distinct CDR3 sequences, 7.5% to 10% were seen once, and the ten largest hold around 3.9%. The clonotype originates from an adult in good health. Sequences were obtained from blood. The J gene is TRBJ1-2, the V gene TRBV14; 10 nucleotides agree with TRBD1. The CDR3 sequence: CASSQDETGGQYGYTF. Here the CDR3 DNA reads TGTGCCAGCAGCCAAGATGAGACAGGGGGCCAGTATGGCTACACCTTC.